This entry concerns a single TCR beta chain. The antigen remains unidentified. TCRdb re-analysed the RT-PCR reads in MiXCR, keeping a single row per CDR3 protein. The sample holds about 520,000 distinct CDR3 sequences, approximately 7.8% seen once. Per germline, CDR1 SQVTM and CDR2 ANQGSEA. V gave up 8 bases and J gave up 0 bases; unmatched junction bases: 6. This CDR3 has 13 amino acids. The data were taken from a study of response to subunit inactivated influenza vaccine. Study-wide results and limits: New T cells are recruited in small numbers by each seasonal influenza vaccination, according to the authors' suggestion.

This rearrangement joins TRBV29-1 to TRBJ1-1; TRBD1 aligns across 7 bases. The source is a man between 50 and 75 years old who received an inactivated influenza vaccine. Here the sequenced sample was PBMCs from blood, taken approximately 25 months after vaccination. The CDR3 protein is CSSLGQLNTEAFF. The CDR3 DNA is TGCAGCTCCCTGGGACAGTTGAACACTGAAGCTTTCTTT.